These 17 T cell receptor beta chains share one sample of origin, sequenced in a study of T cell clonality in common variable immunodeficiency. TCRdb's copy holds only in-frame clones and misses some; the assay was immunoSEQ multiplex PCR. The record shows 30,000 to 40,000 clones for this sample, with no singletons present. The sequencing input was peripheral blood mononuclear cells. These receptors were taken from a person aged 18 to 75 in good health.

On this clone itself: The read terminates 3 residues ahead of where the CDR3 ends, so the germline J gene completes it. V and J are TRBV2 and TRBJ1-2; D remains unclear. Per germline, CDR1 SNHLY and CDR2 FYNNEI. The CDR3 is 15 residues long. CDR3 protein: CASSEGLAGYNDYTF. The covered CDR3 bases are TGTGCCAGCAGTGAGGGTCTAGCGGGGTACAATGAC.

This clone was picked up a small number of times. Since a much larger clone is just one base distant, this may be a read error. CDR3 loop: CSTRPGLRTDTQYF. The part of the CDR3 DNA that was read is TGCAGTACGAGACCGGGACTACGCACAGATACC. The rearrangement joins TRBV20-1 to TRBJ2-5; 7 bases line up with TRBD2. From the germline J gene comes the end of the CDR3, since the read stops 3 residues before it. CDR1 is DFQATT, CDR2 SNEGSKA, per germline (reference sequence). This CDR3 is built from 14 residues.

This clone was seen at least ten times. The read falls 3 residues short of the CDR3 end, and the missing part is taken from the germline J gene. This chain links TRBV5-1 with TRBJ2-5; 8 bases are shared with TRBD1. V lost 4 bases, J lost 5 bases, and 13 bases stayed unmatched. This CDR3 contains 16 residues. CDR1 and CDR2 from the germline V gene are SGHRS and YFSETQ. Incomplete CDR3 DNA: TGCGCCAGCAGCCCCGAGGGCCCGACAGGGGCGGAGACC. The encoded protein is CASSPEGPTGAET. The complete CDR3 reads CASSPEGPTGAETQYF.

This clone was seen repeatedly, ten times or more. Coverage ceases 3 residues before the CDR3 finishes, and the germline J gene fills in the end. The sample has other DNA sequences that encode this CDR3 too. This chain joins TRBV7-9 and TRBJ2-7, with a possible D match to TRBD1 (6 bases). The CDR3 runs 15 residues. Trimming stripped 0 bases from V and 4 bases from J, with 13 bases between. The germline V gene encodes CDR1 SEHNR and CDR2 FQNEAQ (reference sequence). CDR3 region: CASSLAPGHQYEQYF. The CDR3 bases that were read are TGTGCCAGCAGCTTAGCCCCGGGACACCAATACGAG.

There are many counts of this clone. With the read ending 3 residues before the CDR3 end, the germline J gene is used to fill in that end. This chain joins TRBV20-1 and TRBJ2-3; 11 bases fit TRBD2. With V trimmed by 7 bases and J by 4 bases, 10 bases remained unmatched. CDR3 size: 15 residues. Per germline, CDR1 DFQATT and CDR2 SNEGSKA (reference sequence). The CDR3 protein is CSVKSGLAGSDTQYF. The sequenced part of the CDR3 DNA is TGCAGTGTCAAGAGCGGACTAGCGGGCTCAGATACG.

This clone was seen a handful of times. A single base separates this from a much larger clone, so it may be a read error. The sequence runs out 3 residues before the end of the CDR3; the remainder is reconstructed from the germline J gene. The gene calls are TRBV7-3 and TRBJ2-5; possible D gene TRBD1, 6 bases. The CDR3 runs to 12 residues. Between the trimmed V and J ends, which lost 4 bases and 7 bases, there was a span of 10 bases. The germline CDR1 and CDR2 sequences are SGHTA and FQGTGA. Partial CDR3 DNA: TGTGCCAGCAGCTCGTTACAGGGGACC. Its protein is CASSSLQGT. The CDR3 in its entirety is CASSSLQGTQYF. The complete variable domain, with remaining parts taken from reference TRBV7-3 and TRBJ2-5, reads GAGVSQTPSNKVTEKGKYVELRCDPISGHTALYWYRQSLGQGPEFLIYFQGTGAADDSGLPNDRFFAVRPEGSVSTLKIQRTERGDSAVYLCASSSLQGTQYFGPGTRLLVL.

This clone was seen at least ten times. The missing CDR3 end, 3 residues past where the read stops, is filled in from the germline J gene. The V call is TRBV7-2, the J call TRBJ2-7, with a tentative D call TRBD2 (6 bases). The CDR3 contains 12 residues. The germline V and J ends were trimmed by 8 bases and 0 bases, with 8 bases remaining between them. The V gene's germline CDR1 is SGHTA and CDR2 FQGNSA. CDR3 DNA, as far as it was read: TGTGCCAGCCGGGACTCCTCCTACGAG. It is translated as CASRDSSYE. The full-length CDR3 reads as CASRDSSYEQYF.

Only a few counts were recorded for this clone. The CDR3 end falls 3 residues outside the read, so it is completed with the germline J gene. The genes are TRBV7-9 and TRBJ1-1; 9 nucleotides align to TRBD1. Unmatched junction bases numbered 8, after V lost 5 bases and J lost 7 bases. The CDR3 sequence is 14 residues long. Germline V gives CDR1 SEHNR, CDR2 FQNEAQ (reference sequence). The CDR3 protein is CASSPTDRGGEAFF. The CDR3 DNA, read in part, is TGTGCCAGCAGCCCAACGGACAGGGGCGGTGAA.

The sample holds many counts of this clone. With the read ending 3 residues before the CDR3 end, the germline J gene is used to fill in that end. The chain carries TRBV20-1 and TRBJ2-7, with 9 positions matching TRBD2. Germline lookup yields CDR1 DFQATT and CDR2 SNEGSKA (reference sequence). The CDR3 contains 13 residues. The V gene end was trimmed by 5 bases and the J gene end by 4 bases; junction bases not matched to a gene: 6. CDR3 in amino acids: CSAGTSNNYEQYF. Partial CDR3 DNA: TGCAGTGCTGGGACTAGCAACAATTACGAG.

This clone was counted many times. The observed sequence ends 3 residues before the CDR3 terminus, with the missing tail filled in from the germline J gene. This chain connects TRBV18 to TRBJ2-5; the D gene is possibly TRBD2 (5 bases). Germline CDR1 is KGHSH and CDR2 is LQKENI. The V end was cut by 7 bases, the J end by 0 bases, with 12 bases between. CDR3 size: 14 residues. CDR3 DNA (partial): TGTGCCAGCTGTCCCACTAGGGACCAAGAGACC. Translation: CASCPTRDQET. The complete CDR3 protein is CASCPTRDQETQYF.

This clone has ten or more counts. This chain's CDR3 is CASSPPRQGASPLHF. The CDR3 DNA, read in part, is TGTGCCAGCAGCCCCCCCCGACAGGGGGCCTCACCC. This chain uses TRBV7-2 with TRBJ1-6, with 10 bases fitting TRBD1. The read ends 3 residues early relative to the CDR3; the germline J gene fills the gap. The V gene's germline CDR1 is SGHTA and CDR2 FQGNSA. Germline trimming cut 5 bases from V and 10 bases from J; bases unmatched to any gene: 8. The length of the CDR3 is 15 residues.

This clone was found a few times. The read terminates 3 residues ahead of where the CDR3 ends, so the germline J gene completes it. V gene TRBV19 combines with J gene TRBJ2-3, with D possibly matching TRBD2 (5 bases). This CDR3 is built from 16 residues. Germline CDR1 is LNHDA and CDR2 is SQIVND (reference sequence). Trimming took off 3 bases at V and 6 bases at J, with 19 bases between the two ends. CDR3 DNA (partial): TGTGCCAGTAGTATTGTCCCAACTAGGCCGGGGGATACG. Its protein is CASSIVPTRPGDT. In full, the CDR3 is CASSIVPTRPGDTQYF.

This clone was counted ten times or more. The read ends 3 residues before the CDR3 terminus; that terminus is restored from the germline J gene. The V and J genes are TRBV2 and TRBJ1-5; weak D call: TRBD1 (5 bases). The germline gives CDR1 SNHLY, CDR2 FYNNEI. This CDR3 is 14 amino acids long. V was shortened by 5 bases and J by 4 bases, with 12 bases between the two germline ends. The CDR3 loop reads CASSLGPRNQPQHF. CDR3 bases read: TGTGCCAGCAGTCTGGGGCCCCGAAATCAGCCC.

This clone was picked up many times. The read comes to an end 3 residues before the CDR3 does, leaving the germline J gene to fill in the end. This chain joins TRBV20-1 and TRBJ2-3; TRBD2 might be the D (5 bases). Germline V CDR1 and CDR2: DFQATT, SNEGSKA (reference sequence). The CDR3 spans 12 residues. This CDR3 reads CSAPVNGETQYF. CDR3 DNA, as far as it was read: TGCAGTGCCCCCGTCAACGGGGAGACG.

This clone has ten or more counts. The read ends 3 residues early relative to the CDR3; the germline J gene fills the gap. The chain carries TRBV10-3 and TRBJ1-5, with no clear D. V dropped 3 bases and J dropped 4 bases, with 4 bases sitting between them. CDR3 size: 12 residues. The V gene's germline CDR1 is ENHRY and CDR2 SYGVKD. The part of the CDR3 DNA that was read is TGTGCCATCAGTGACGGGAATCAGCCC. Encoded protein: CAISDGNQP. The CDR3 reads in full as CAISDGNQPQHF.

In this sample, this clone turned up many times. The read terminates 3 residues before the CDR3 end, so the remaining end is supplied by the germline J gene. V and J are TRBV9 and TRBJ2-2, with D uncertain. V was cut by 1 base and J by 1 base, with 5 bases left in between. Germline-derived CDR1 and CDR2 are SGDLS and YYNGEE. The CDR3 has 14 amino acids. The part of the CDR3 DNA that was read is TGTGCCAGCAGCGTATCCGGGAACACCGGGGAG. Translating gives CASSVSGNTGE. The full CDR3 sequence reads CASSVSGNTGELFF.

Many counts were recorded for this clone. The read stops 3 residues short of the end of the CDR3; the missing end is completed from the germline J gene. This chain joins TRBV18 and TRBJ2-2; 10 bases are a match to TRBD2. This CDR3 has 16 amino acids. Germline-derived CDR1 and CDR2 are KGHSH and LQKENI. With V trimmed by 5 bases and J by 4 bases, 7 bases remained unmatched. This chain's CDR3 is CASSALAGSGTGELFF. The sequenced CDR3 bases are TGTGCCAGCTCAGCACTAGCGGGATCGGGCACCGGGGAG.